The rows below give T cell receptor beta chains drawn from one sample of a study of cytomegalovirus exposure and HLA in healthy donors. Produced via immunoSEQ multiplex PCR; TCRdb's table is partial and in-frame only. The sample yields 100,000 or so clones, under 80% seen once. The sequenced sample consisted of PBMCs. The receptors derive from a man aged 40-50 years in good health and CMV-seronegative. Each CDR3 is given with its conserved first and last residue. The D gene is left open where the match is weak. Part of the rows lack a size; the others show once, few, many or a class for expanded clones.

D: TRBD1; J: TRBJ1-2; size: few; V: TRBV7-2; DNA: TGTGCCAGCAGTTTGGGACAGCCTAACTATGGCTACACCTTC; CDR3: CASSLGQPNYGYTF
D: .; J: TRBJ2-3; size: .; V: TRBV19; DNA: TGTGCCAGTAGCGTCCTGACAGACACAGATACGCAGTATTTT; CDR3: CASSVLTDTDTQYF
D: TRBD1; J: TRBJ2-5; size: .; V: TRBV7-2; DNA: TGTGCCAGCAGCCTCAACAGGGGGCGCAGCGAGACCCAGTACTTC; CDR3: CASSLNRGRSETQYF
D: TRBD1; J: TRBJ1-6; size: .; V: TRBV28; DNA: TGTGCCAGCATAGGACAGGGCTCCTATAATTCACCCCTCCACTTT; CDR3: CASIGQGSYNSPLHF
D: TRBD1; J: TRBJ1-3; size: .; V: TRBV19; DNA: TGTGCCAGTAGGCTGGACAGGGGGAAGGGAAACACCATATATTTT; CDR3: CASRLDRGKGNTIYF
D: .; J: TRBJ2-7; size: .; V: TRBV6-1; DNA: TGTGCCAGCCGGTCCAAGGGGCCCATCGAGCAGTACTTC; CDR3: CASRSKGPIEQYF
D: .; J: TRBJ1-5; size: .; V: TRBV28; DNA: TGTGCCAGCAGTCCTGACAGGTTCCCCCATCAGCCCCAGCATTTT; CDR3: CASSPDRFPHQPQHF
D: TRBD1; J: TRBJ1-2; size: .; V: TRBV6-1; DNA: TGTGCCAGCAGTCCGGGGACAGGGTATGGCTACACCTTC; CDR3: CASSPGTGYGYTF
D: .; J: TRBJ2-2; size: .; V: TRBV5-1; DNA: TGCGCCAGCAGCTTATTTGCGGGGCTCAACACCGGGGAGCTGTTTTTT; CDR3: CASSLFAGLNTGELFF
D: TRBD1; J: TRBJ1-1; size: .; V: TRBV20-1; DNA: TGCAGTGCTAGTAAGACAGGGTCGGCTTTCTTT; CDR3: CSASKTGSAFF
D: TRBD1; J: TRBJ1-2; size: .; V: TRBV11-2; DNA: TGTGCCAGCAGCCTAGGGACAGGATATGGCTACACCTTC; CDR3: CASSLGTGYGYTF
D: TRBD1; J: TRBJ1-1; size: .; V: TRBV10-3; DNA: TGTGCCATCAGCGCCTATGACAGGGTTGAAGCTTTCTTT; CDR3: CAISAYDRVEAFF
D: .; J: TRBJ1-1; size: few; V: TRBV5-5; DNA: TGTGCCAGCAGCTTGGTAGCGAACACTGAAGCTTTCTTT; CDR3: CASSLVANTEAFF
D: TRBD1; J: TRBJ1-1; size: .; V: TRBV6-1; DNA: TGTGCCAGCAGTGAACCACAGGGGCTGGCTTTCTTT; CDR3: CASSEPQGLAFF
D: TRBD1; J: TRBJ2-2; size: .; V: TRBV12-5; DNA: TGTGCTAGTGGCCGGGACAGTATCACCGGGGAGCTGTTTTTT; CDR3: CASGRDSITGELFF
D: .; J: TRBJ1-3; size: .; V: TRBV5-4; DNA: TGTGCCAGCAGCCCAGGCTTAAACTCTGGAAACACCATATATTTT; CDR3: CASSPGLNSGNTIYF
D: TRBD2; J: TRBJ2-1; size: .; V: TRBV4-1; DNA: TGCGCCAGCAGCCAAGATTCGGCTAGCGGGCACAATGAGCAGTTCTTC; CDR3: CASSQDSASGHNEQFF
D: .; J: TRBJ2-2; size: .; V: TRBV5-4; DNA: TGTGCCAGCAGTCGCTCTGGGCGAACCGGGGAGCTGTTTTTT; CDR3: CASSRSGRTGELFF
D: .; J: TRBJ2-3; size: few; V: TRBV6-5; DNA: TGTGCCAGCAGTCTACGGGACACTTCGGATACGCAGTATTTT; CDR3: CASSLRDTSDTQYF
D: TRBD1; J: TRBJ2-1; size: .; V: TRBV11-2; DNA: TGTGCCAGCAGCACCGGGACAGGCCGTTACAATGAGCAGTTCTTC; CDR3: CASSTGTGRYNEQFF
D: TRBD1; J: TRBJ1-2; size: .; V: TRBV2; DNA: TGTGCCAGCAGTGGACGGGGACAGGGGCCCTATGGCTACACCTTC; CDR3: CASSGRGQGPYGYTF
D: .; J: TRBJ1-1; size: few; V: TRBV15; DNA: TGTGCCACCAGCAGAGTTCGGGGGGGCACTGAAGCTTTCTTT; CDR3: CATSRVRGGTEAFF
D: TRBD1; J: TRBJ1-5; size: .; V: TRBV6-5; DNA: TGTGCCAGCAGATGGGACAGAAATAGCAATCAGCCCCAGCATTTT; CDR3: CASRWDRNSNQPQHF
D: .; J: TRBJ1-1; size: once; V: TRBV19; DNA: TGTGCCAGTAGTATGCGGACAGCAGGGAACACTGAAGCTTTCTTT; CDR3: CASSMRTAGNTEAFF
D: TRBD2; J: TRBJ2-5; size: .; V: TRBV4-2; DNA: TGTGCCAGCAGCCAAGTGGCTAGCGGGGGACATCCCCAAGAGACCCAGTACTTC; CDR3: CASSQVASGGHPQETQYF
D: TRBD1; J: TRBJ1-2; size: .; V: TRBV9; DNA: TGTGCCAGTGGGACAGGGGGCGCGGCCCGTACACTTGTTAACTATGGCTACACCTTC; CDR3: CASGTGGAARTLVNYGYTF
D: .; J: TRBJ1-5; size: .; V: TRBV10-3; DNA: TGTGCCATCAGGGACAGTTCCACTAGCAATCAGCCCCAGCATTTT; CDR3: CAIRDSSTSNQPQHF
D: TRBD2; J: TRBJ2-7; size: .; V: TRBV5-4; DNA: TGTGCCAGCAGCCGACCTACTAGCGGGGCGACCTACGAGCAGTACTTC; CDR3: CASSRPTSGATYEQYF
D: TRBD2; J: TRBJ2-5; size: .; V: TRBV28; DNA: TGTGCCAGCAGTTTCCCGGGACTAGGTAAAGAGGCCCAGTACTTC; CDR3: CASSFPGLGKEAQYF
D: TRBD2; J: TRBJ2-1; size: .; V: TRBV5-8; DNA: TGTGCCAGCAGCGGGACTAGCGGGGGGGCTTGGTACAATGAGCAGTTCTTC; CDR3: CASSGTSGGAWYNEQFF